This TCR beta chain was sequenced during a study of a mutant IDH1 vaccine in newly diagnosed glioma (dated by TCRdb to about 2021). Concerning the study at large: Patients received eight vaccinations in weeks 1, 3, 5, 7, 11, 15, 19 and 23, corresponding to visits V03 through V10. Before enrollment, most patients had been given radiochemotherapy with temozolomide as standard therapy, while the rest had received either radiotherapy alone or temozolomide alone. Six visits were used for peripheral blood collection: V03 (baseline), V05, V07, V10, V12 and V13. For exploratory analyses, longitudinal TCRB deep sequencing was carried out in roughly 23 treated patients wherever samples were available. Of the 32 patients who were treated, about 62% were male and 37.5% were female, and the mean age was around 40 years. Vaccination began 4-6 weeks after radiotherapy alone, or alongside temozolomide cycles in the chemotherapy-containing groups.

Findings and caveats that apply to the study as a whole: Pseudoprogression appeared unrelated to alterations in the top peripheral T cell clonotypes detected by TCRB sequencing. Immune responses induced by the vaccine were seen in roughly 95% of patients across multiple MHC alleles. Selection of PBMC samples for TCRB deep sequencing was based on availability. According to the authors, sample limitations meant that analyses of patient blood samples could not be reproduced.

Receptor libraries were prepared by the immunoSEQ multiplex PCR assay. Rearranged TCR beta chain sequences were amplified using the hsTCRB Kit according to the manufacturer's protocol. An Illumina MiSeq was used to sequence the TCRB libraries. In the paper's pipeline: Demultiplexing, trimming and gene mapping were performed with the kit vendor's proprietary platform. This is the immuneACCESS table as TCRdb keeps it, with only in-frame sequences that have V and J called. A part of the clones is gone; compared with another copy, unresolved V genes explain less than half, and the rest is unexplained. From that table come the V and J calls and clone size; the DNA was used to work out D and trimming. The sample profile shows roughly 28,000 clones; more than 80% of them were found once. Roughly 20% of the sample is in the top ten clones. The meaning of the sample's time point label: week 5, during vaccination. Every vaccine dose consisted of 300 ug of a 20-mer mutant IDH1 peptide in Montanide, administered subcutaneously together with topical imiquimod. The donors had newly diagnosed IDH1-mutant astrocytomas of WHO grade 3 or 4 that showed loss of nuclear ATRX. The samples were drawn from NOA16, a multicentre, single-arm, open-label phase I trial in Germany that tested a mutant IDH1 peptide vaccine in humans for the first time. Genomic DNA for TCRB sequencing was isolated from EDTA blood with the DNeasy Blood and Tissue Kit.

About this clone: Its recognized antigen is unknown. Per-base qualities were not stored, and no clone one base away is much larger.

Trimming removed 3 bases from V and 7 bases from J, leaving 16 bases between the germline ends. From its cysteine to its phenylalanine, the CDR3 spans 14 amino acids. Solely the CDR3 DNA is kept, with 42 bases framed from the first base. For CDR1 and CDR2, the germline V gene lists SGHDT and YYEEEE. The sample consisted of PBMCs, taken from a glioma patient whose treatment included an IDH1 peptide vaccine. Recombination connected TRBV5-6 to TRBJ1-1; the D gene is not confidently resolved. The sequence derives from a man aged 18 to 30 with glioma. The CDR3 protein: CASSSITLRGEAFF. The sequenced DNA: TGTGCCAGCAGCTCGATAACCCTGCGCGGTGAAGCTTTCTTT. The CDR3 plus the reference TRBV5-6 and TRBJ1-1 genes for the other parts give the full variable domain: DAGVTQSPTHLIKTRGQQVTLRCSPKSGHDTVSWYQQALGQGPQFIFQYYEEEERQRGNFPDRFSGHQFPNYSSELNVNALLLGDSALYLCASSSITLRGEAFFGQGTRLTVV.